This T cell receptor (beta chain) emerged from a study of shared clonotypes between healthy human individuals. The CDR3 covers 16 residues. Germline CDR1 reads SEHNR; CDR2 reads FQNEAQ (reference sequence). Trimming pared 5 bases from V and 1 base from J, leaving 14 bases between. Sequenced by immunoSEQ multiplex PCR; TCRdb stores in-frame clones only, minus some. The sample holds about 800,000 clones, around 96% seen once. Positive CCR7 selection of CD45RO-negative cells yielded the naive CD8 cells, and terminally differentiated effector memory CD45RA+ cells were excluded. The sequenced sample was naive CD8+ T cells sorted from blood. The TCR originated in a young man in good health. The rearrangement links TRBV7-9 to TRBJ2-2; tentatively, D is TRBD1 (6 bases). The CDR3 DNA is TGTGCCAGCAGCCTCCCGGACAGTCTGAACACCGGGGAGCTGTTTTTT. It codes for CASSLPDSLNTGELFF.